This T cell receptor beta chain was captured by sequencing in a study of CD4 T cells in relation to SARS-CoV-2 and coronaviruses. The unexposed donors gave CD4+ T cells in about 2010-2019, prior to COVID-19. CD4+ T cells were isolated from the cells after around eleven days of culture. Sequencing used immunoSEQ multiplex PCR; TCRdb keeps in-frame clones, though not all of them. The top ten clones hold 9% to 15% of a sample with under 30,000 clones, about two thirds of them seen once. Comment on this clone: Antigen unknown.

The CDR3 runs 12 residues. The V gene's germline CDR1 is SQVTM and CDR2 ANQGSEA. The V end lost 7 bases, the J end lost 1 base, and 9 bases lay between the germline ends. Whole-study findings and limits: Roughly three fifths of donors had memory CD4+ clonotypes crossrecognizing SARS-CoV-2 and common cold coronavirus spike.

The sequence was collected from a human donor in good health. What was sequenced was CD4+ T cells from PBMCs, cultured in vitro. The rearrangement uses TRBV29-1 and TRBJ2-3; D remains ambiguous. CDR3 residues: CSADTGTDTQYF. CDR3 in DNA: TGCAGCGCCGACACCGGCACAGATACGCAGTATTTT.